The T cell receptor (beta chain) under discussion was sequenced for a study of blood T cell repertoires in COVID-19. Trimming took off 5 bases at V and 0 bases at J, with 10 bases between the two ends. The CDR3 is made up of 15 amino acids. CDR1 and CDR2 (germline): LGHNA, YNFKEQ. Data came from immunoSEQ multiplex PCR; TCRdb stores just in-frame clones and leaves some out. The sample holds about 33,000 clones, 80% to 90% seen once. This receptor was taken from a woman at least 80 years old with active or convalescent COVID-19. The V and J genes are TRBV4-2 and TRBJ2-2, with a weak D call TRBD1 (6 bases). Source material: peripheral blood. CDR3 coding DNA: TGTGCCAGCAGCAACCGACAGGCGAACACCGGGGAGCTGTTTTTT. It is translated as CASSNRQANTGELFF.